These T cell receptor beta chains were read from a single sample in a study of blood T cells in healthy people across ages. TCRdb re-derived calls from the 5' RACE reads in MiXCR, one entry per CDR3 protein. The table includes roughly 2 million distinct CDR3 sequences, roughly 52% detected once. The sequenced sample consisted of blood. The receptors derive from a woman in her thirties or forties in good health. Each CDR3 is given with its conserved first and last residue. The D gene is left open where the match is weak. Clone size is stated in some rows and not others, as once, few, many or a class when expanded.

D: NA; J: TRBJ2-3; V: TRBV7-9; size: NA; DNA: TGTGCCAGCAGCTTAGTTGGCCAAAAAGCAGATACGCAGTATTTT; CDR3: CASSLVGQKADTQYF
D: NA; J: TRBJ2-3; V: TRBV18; size: NA; DNA: TGTGCCAGCTCACCAGTAGAAACTAGCACAGATACGCAGTATTTT; CDR3: CASSPVETSTDTQYF
D: TRBD1; J: TRBJ2-5; V: TRBV20-1; size: NA; DNA: TGCAGTGCCCTACAGGGGACAAGGGGGACCCAGTACTTC; CDR3: CSALQGTRGTQYF
D: TRBD2; J: TRBJ2-1; V: TRBV3-1; size: few; DNA: TGTGCCAGCAGCCAAGCAGCGGGGGAGATATACAATGAGCAGTTCTTC; CDR3: CASSQAAGEIYNEQFF
D: NA; J: TRBJ2-7; V: TRBV20-1; size: NA; DNA: TGCAGTGCTAGAGAGGCAGGAAAGGCCTCCTACGAGCAGTACTTC; CDR3: CSAREAGKASYEQYF
D: TRBD1; J: TRBJ2-7; V: TRBV7-9; size: NA; DNA: TGTGCCAGCAGCTTAAACCCGACAGGGGGCTACGAGCAGTACTTC; CDR3: CASSLNPTGGYEQYF
D: NA; J: TRBJ2-5; V: TRBV20-1; size: NA; DNA: TGCAGTGCTAGAGGGAGAACGGAGACCCAGTACTTC; CDR3: CSARGRTETQYF
D: NA; J: TRBJ1-6; V: TRBV20-1; size: few; DNA: TGCAGTGCTAGAGATATCTCGGGGGGGAGCGTAAATTCACCCCTCCACTTT; CDR3: CSARDISGGSVNSPLHF
D: NA; J: TRBJ2-7; V: TRBV6-2/TRBV6-3; size: NA; DNA: TGTGCCAGCAGTTACGAGCTGGGGGGCAGCTCCTACGAGCAGTACTTC; CDR3: CASSYELGGSSYEQYF
D: TRBD1; J: TRBJ2-6; V: TRBV2; size: few; DNA: TGTGCCAGCGCCGGACAGGTTGGGGCCAACGTCCTGACTTTC; CDR3: CASAGQVGANVLTF
D: TRBD1; J: TRBJ1-6; V: TRBV9; size: NA; DNA: TGTGCCAGCAGCGGACCGGGACAGGCAAATTCACCCCTCCACTTT; CDR3: CASSGPGQANSPLHF
D: NA; J: TRBJ2-7; V: TRBV10-3; size: NA; DNA: TGTGCCATCAGTGGTCGGCTACCAAACTCCTACGAGCAGTACTTC; CDR3: CAISGRLPNSYEQYF
D: TRBD2; J: TRBJ2-5; V: TRBV10-3; size: few; DNA: TGTGCCATCAGACGGGGGGGGACTACAGAGACCCAGTACTTC; CDR3: CAIRRGGTTETQYF
D: TRBD2; J: TRBJ2-3; V: TRBV10-3; size: few; DNA: TGTGCCATCAGTGAAGGCGGGGGGGCACAAGATACGCAGTATTTT; CDR3: CAISEGGGAQDTQYF
D: NA; J: TRBJ2-7; V: TRBV7-8; size: NA; DNA: TGTGCCAGCAGCCTTGGTTGGGGGACCGACGCGGTAGCGAACGACGAGCAGTACTTC; CDR3: CASSLGWGTDAVANDEQYF
D: NA; J: TRBJ2-7; V: TRBV7-2; size: NA; DNA: TGTGCCAGCAGCTCGGAAATAGGGATCTACGAGCAGTACTTC; CDR3: CASSSEIGIYEQYF
D: TRBD2; J: TRBJ2-5; V: TRBV7-9; size: NA; DNA: TGTGCCAGCAGCTCTGGTTCGACTAGCGTAGAGACCCAGTACTTC; CDR3: CASSSGSTSVETQYF
D: NA; J: TRBJ2-1; V: TRBV14; size: NA; DNA: TGTGCCAGCAGGCGCCTACAGGGCGCATCCAATGAGCAGTTCTTC; CDR3: CASRRLQGASNEQFF
D: TRBD2; J: TRBJ2-3; V: TRBV2; size: NA; DNA: TGTGCCAACAACCTAGCGGAGAGCACAGATACGCAGTATTTT; CDR3: CANNLAESTDTQYF
D: NA; J: TRBJ2-1; V: TRBV28; size: NA; DNA: TGTGCCAGCAGCACCACGGCGGTGTACAATGAGCAGTTCTTC; CDR3: CASSTTAVYNEQFF
D: NA; J: TRBJ2-7; V: TRBV7-2; size: NA; DNA: TGTGCCAGCAGCTCACAGGGTTCCGTATACGAGCAGTACTTC; CDR3: CASSSQGSVYEQYF
D: NA; J: TRBJ1-2; V: TRBV7-2; size: few; DNA: TGTGCCAGAACCGACGAGGGGAGAGACTATGGCTACACCTTC; CDR3: CARTDEGRDYGYTF
D: TRBD1; J: TRBJ2-5; V: TRBV20-1; size: NA; DNA: TGCAGTGCTAGAGTGGAGACAGGGGGCGCCGAGACCCAGTACTTC; CDR3: CSARVETGGAETQYF
D: NA; J: TRBJ1-1; V: TRBV5-1; size: NA; DNA: TGCGCCAGCAGGGGCGACGGAAACATGAACACTGAAGCTTTCTTT; CDR3: CASRGDGNMNTEAFF
D: TRBD2; J: TRBJ2-5; V: TRBV5-1; size: NA; DNA: TGCGTCAGCAGATCGGGACTAGCGGCCGAGACCCAGTACTTC; CDR3: CVSRSGLAAETQYF
D: NA; J: TRBJ1-5; V: TRBV5-6; size: NA; DNA: TGTGCCAGCAGCTTGGGGGCTCTCCAAGATCAGCCCCAGCATTTT; CDR3: CASSLGALQDQPQHF
D: TRBD2; J: TRBJ2-7; V: TRBV12-3/TRBV12-4; size: many; DNA: TGTGCCAGCAGTAGGGGACTATCCTACGAGCAGTACTTC; CDR3: CASSRGLSYEQYF
D: NA; J: TRBJ1-4; V: TRBV6-1; size: NA; DNA: TGTGCCAGCAGTGAGGCCCGAGAGGGGCCAAGGGAAAAACTGTTTTTT; CDR3: CASSEAREGPREKLFF